This T cell receptor (beta chain) was documented in a study of OX40 agonist ivuxolimab in advanced cancers. Study-level information: Ivuxolimab, which is an agonistic anti-OX40 (CD134) antibody, was administered to the patients.

Germline V gene lookup returns CDR1 SGHVS and CDR2 FNYEAQ. Trimming removed 5 bases from V and 3 bases from J, with 16 bases in between. This CDR3 contains 15 residues. Method: immunoSEQ multiplex PCR; TCRdb's copy keeps in-frame clones and lacks some. This table has fewer than 85,000 clones, 85% to 95% appearing once. The rearrangement uses TRBV7-6 and TRBJ2-5; D not resolved. The TCR was taken from an adult with an advanced solid tumor such as melanoma, head and neck, liver or kidney cancer. The source was CD4+ or CD8+ T cells sorted from blood, collected in a trial of the OX40 agonist ivuxolimab. CDR3 coding DNA: TGTGCCAGCAGCACTTTTTCTCCGGAGAAAGAGACCCAGTACTTC. Amino acid sequence: CASSTFSPEKETQYF.